This is a list of T cell receptor beta chains from one sample in a study of graft-versus-host responses after intestinal transplantation. For these TCRs, the target antigens are not known. Clones were read by immunoSEQ multiplex PCR, and TCRdb kept only the in-frame ones, dropping some. The table records just over 95,000 clones, 92% of them present only once. Sequenced here: unstimulated CD4+ T cells sorted from spleen or lymph node cells, sampled before intestinal transplant. These receptors all stem from a human donor who received an intestinal transplant. CDR3s include the opening cysteine and the closing phenylalanine or tryptophan. Fields, in order: J gene, D gene, V gene, clone size, CDR3 protein, CDR3 DNA. A D gene is named only where the DNA matches it firmly. Not all rows give a size; the values are once, few, many and, for expanded clones, a class.

TRBJ2-5	TRBD1	TRBV5-1	.	CASSLFRTGGFETQYF	TGCGCCAGCAGCTTGTTTCGGACAGGGGGCTTTGAGACCCAGTACTTC
TRBJ1-1	.	TRBV6-5	.	CTSSYDSFNTEAFF	TGTACCAGCAGTTACGACAGCTTTAACACTGAAGCTTTCTTT
TRBJ2-1	.	TRBV2	.	CASSERLAQGENRFF	TGTGCCAGCAGTGAAAGGCTAGCGCAGGGCGAGAATCGGTTCTTC
TRBJ1-1	.	TRBV29-1	.	CSAVKNTEAFF	TGCAGCGCAGTCAAGAACACTGAAGCTTTCTTT
TRBJ1-6	.	TRBV11-1	.	CASSLEHAPLHF	TGTGCCAGCAGCTTAGAACATGCCCCCCTCCACTTT
TRBJ2-5	TRBD2	TRBV5-1	once	CASSGTSGQETQYF	TGCGCCAGCAGTGGGACTAGCGGACAAGAGACCCAGTACTTC
TRBJ2-3	TRBD2	TRBV29-1	few	CSVDSGGFTDTQYF	TGCAGCGTTGATAGCGGGGGGTTCACAGATACGCAGTATTTT
TRBJ2-2	.	TRBV5-1	.	CASSLRQGNTGELFF	TGCGCCAGCAGCTTAAGGCAGGGGAACACCGGGGAGCTGTTTTTT
TRBJ2-3	TRBD2	TRBV5-1	.	CASSLVSGRTTDTQYF	TGCGCCAGCAGCTTGGTCAGCGGGAGGACCACAGATACGCAGTATTTT
TRBJ2-3	TRBD1	TRBV5-4	.	CASSLSLRGRGDTQYF	TGTGCCAGCAGCTTATCTTTGAGGGGGCGCGGAGATACGCAGTATTTT
TRBJ2-2	.	TRBV30	.	CAWSAVTGELFF	TGTGCCTGGAGTGCGGTCACCGGGGAGCTGTTTTTT
TRBJ1-1	TRBD1	TRBV5-1	.	CASSRDRGNTEAFF	TGCGCCAGCAGCCGTGACAGGGGGAACACTGAAGCTTTCTTT
TRBJ2-7	TRBD2	TRBV30	.	CAWSSGPEQYF	TGTGCCTGGTCTAGCGGGCCCGAGCAGTACTTC
TRBJ2-3	.	TRBV18	.	CASSPSPPGSTDTQYF	TGTGCCAGCTCACCAAGCCCCCCAGGGAGCACAGATACGCAGTATTTT
TRBJ2-7	.	TRBV28	.	CASSLSRQWVSYEQYF	TGTGCCAGCAGTTTAAGTAGACAGTGGGTTTCCTACGAGCAGTACTTC
TRBJ2-7	.	TRBV5-1	.	CASSLGAAYEQYF	TGCGCCAGCAGCTTGGGGGCCGCCTACGAGCAGTACTTC
TRBJ1-6	TRBD1	TRBV2	.	CASSEGTVYNSPLHF	TGTGCCAGCAGTGAGGGGACAGTCTATAATTCACCCCTCCACTTT
TRBJ2-2	TRBD2	TRBV5-1	.	CASSRTSGGRAGELFF	TGCGCCAGCAGTCGGACTAGCGGGGGTAGAGCCGGGGAGCTGTTTTTT
TRBJ2-3	TRBD1	TRBV29-1	.	CSARQGSSDTQYF	TGCAGCGCGCGACAGGGTAGTTCAGATACGCAGTATTTT
TRBJ2-3	TRBD2	TRBV9	.	CASSIVAGGRADTQYF	TGTGCCAGCAGTATAGTAGCGGGAGGGAGAGCAGATACGCAGTATTTT
TRBJ1-1	TRBD1	TRBV27	once	CASSSTGTNTEAFF	TGTGCCAGCAGTTCGACAGGGACAAACACTGAAGCTTTCTTT
TRBJ2-7	.	TRBV21-1	.	CASICKSSYEQYF	TGTGCCAGCATATGCAAGAGCTCCTACGAGCAGTACTTC
TRBJ2-5	TRBD1	TRBV30	.	CAWSTGGQETQYF	TGTGCCTGGAGTACAGGGGGCCAAGAGACCCAGTACTTC
TRBJ2-3	.	TRBV18	.	CASSNTGTDTQYF	TGTGCCAGCTCAAACACAGGCACAGATACGCAGTATTTT
TRBJ2-7	TRBD1	TRBV7-2	.	CASSLVQGASYEQYF	TGTGCCAGCAGCTTAGTTCAGGGGGCATCCTACGAGCAGTACTTC
TRBJ1-6	TRBD1	TRBV5-1	.	CASSLGGQRNSPLHF	TGCGCCAGCAGCTTGGGGGGACAGAGGAATTCACCCCTCCACTTT
TRBJ2-3	TRBD1	TRBV27	.	CASSFRGQDPSSTDTQYF	TGTGCCAGCAGTTTCCGGGGACAGGATCCCTCTAGCACAGATACGCAGTATTTT
TRBJ1-5	.	TRBV6-5	.	CASRTDTHQPQHF	TGTGCCAGCAGAACCGACACGCATCAGCCCCAGCATTTT
TRBJ1-5	.	TRBV7-2	.	CASSLAANSNQPQHF	TGTGCCAGCAGCTTAGCAGCAAATAGCAATCAGCCCCAGCATTTT
TRBJ1-6	.	TRBV2	once	CASSFGGTGNSPLHF	TGTGCCAGCTCCTTCGGAGGGACGGGTAATTCACCCCTCCACTTT
TRBJ1-1	.	TRBV29-1	.	CSAIPGTLLNTEAFF	TGCAGCGCCATTCCCGGGACACTATTGAACACTGAAGCTTTCTTT
TRBJ2-7	.	TRBV7-2	.	CASSPRTDYEQYF	TGTGCCAGCAGCCCCAGGACAGACTACGAGCAGTACTTC
TRBJ2-5	.	TRBV7-3	.	CASSLTGAVETQYF	TGTGCCAGCAGCTTAACGGGGGCCGTAGAGACCCAGTACTTC
TRBJ1-1	.	TRBV12-5	.	CASGSTGSSTEAFF	TGTGCTAGTGGTTCTACAGGGTCCAGCACTGAAGCTTTCTTT
TRBJ2-3	TRBD2	TRBV7-2	.	CASSPRTSGGAISQYF	TGTGCCAGCAGCCCGAGGACTAGCGGGGGGGCCATATCGCAGTATTTT
TRBJ2-7	TRBD2	TRBV15	.	CATSRGTSGRAHEQYF	TGTGCCACCAGCAGAGGAACTAGCGGGAGGGCCCACGAGCAGTACTTC
TRBJ2-3	.	TRBV10-3	few	CAISGGRGTRLDTQYF	TGTGCCATCAGTGGTGGACGGGGGACCCGCCTAGATACGCAGTATTTT
TRBJ1-4	.	TRBV6-1	.	CAAKGWVLMEKLFF	TGTGCCGCGAAGGGGTGGGTACTAATGGAAAAACTGTTTTTT
TRBJ2-1	.	TRBV6-5	.	CASSYRSGIPYNEQFF	TGTGCCAGCAGTTACAGGTCAGGGATTCCCTACAATGAGCAGTTCTTC
TRBJ2-5	TRBD1	TRBV4-2	.	CASIQTDRAETQYF	TGTGCCAGCATCCAGACCGACAGGGCAGAGACCCAGTACTTC
TRBJ2-2	TRBD1	TRBV5-1	.	CASSFVTGATGELFF	TGCGCCAGCAGCTTCGTGACAGGGGCCACCGGGGAGCTGTTTTTT
TRBJ2-3	.	TRBV15	.	CATSYSLGSTDTQYF	TGTGCCACCAGTTATAGTCTGGGCAGCACAGATACGCAGTATTTT
TRBJ1-6	TRBD1	TRBV5-1	.	CASSLVSGTGGLSGSPLHF	TGCGCCAGCAGCTTGGTCTCCGGGACAGGGGGCCTGTCGGGGTCACCCCTCCACTTT
TRBJ1-1	.	TRBV28	.	CASSFPGTEAFF	TGTGCCAGCAGTTTTCCAGGAACTGAAGCTTTCTTT
TRBJ1-5	.	TRBV19	.	CASSKLQGLSNQPQHF	TGTGCCAGTAGTAAACTACAGGGCCTTAGCAATCAGCCCCAGCATTTT
TRBJ1-1	TRBD1	TRBV5-4	.	CASRPRGETEAFF	TGTGCCAGCAGACCCAGGGGGGAGACTGAAGCTTTCTTT
TRBJ1-5	.	TRBV10-1	few	CASSESTRGGESNQPQHF	TGCGCCAGCAGTGAGTCGACCCGGGGAGGGGAAAGCAATCAGCCCCAGCATTTT
TRBJ1-1	TRBD1	TRBV29-1	.	CSLPGTAWNTEAFF	TGCAGTCTACCCGGGACAGCCTGGAACACTGAAGCTTTCTTT
TRBJ1-4	TRBD1	TRBV28	.	CASSLAGQLATNEKLFF	TGTGCCAGCAGTTTAGCGGGACAGCTCGCAACTAATGAAAAACTGTTTTTT
TRBJ1-4	TRBD1	TRBV10-3	.	CAISESGQGEKLFF	TGTGCCATCAGTGAGTCGGGACAGGGTGAAAAACTGTTTTTT
TRBJ2-6	.	TRBV7-2	once	CASNHRGGPSLGANVLTF	TGTGCCAGCAACCACAGGGGGGGCCCCTCTCTCGGGGCCAACGTCCTGACTTTC